This record covers a single T cell receptor beta chain. What it binds is not known. The data were obtained in a study of neoadjuvant anti-PD-1 for oral cavity cancer. Study at large: Non-progressing patients received a fourth nivolumab dose near day 43, then surgery on days 50-56.

The V gene's germline CDR1 is MRHNA and CDR2 SNTAGT. The CDR3 runs 12 residues. V shed 8 bases and J shed 10 bases, with 15 bases lying between them. Six replicates per PBMC sample, mostly from roughly 500 ng of genomic DNA. Here immunoSEQ multiplex PCR was the method, and the copy in TCRdb shows in-frame clones only, minus some. The table includes tens of thousands of clones, around 83% detected once. Notes on the study in general: Pretreatment Treg/Th17 ratio correlated inversely with post-treatment tumor clonality.

The source was PBMCs, collected before nivolumab (anti-PD-1) treatment. The chain carries TRBV6-4 and TRBJ2-1; no clear D gene. This sequence was found in a person between 35 and 79 years old with oral cavity squamous cell carcinoma. The CDR3 here is CASRGPGWEQFF. The CDR3, as DNA: TGTGCCAGCCGAGGTCCAGGCTGGGAGCAGTTCTTC.